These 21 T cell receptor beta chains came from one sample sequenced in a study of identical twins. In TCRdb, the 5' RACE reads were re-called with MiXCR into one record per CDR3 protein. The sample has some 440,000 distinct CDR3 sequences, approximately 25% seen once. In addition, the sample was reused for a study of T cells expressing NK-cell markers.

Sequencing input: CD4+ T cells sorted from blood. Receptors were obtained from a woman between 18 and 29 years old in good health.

The CDR3 nucleotides read TGTGCCAGCAGCTTGGCCGGGACAGGGGGAAATGAAAAACTGTTTTTT. Protein product: CASSLAGTGGNEKLFF. The chain joins TRBV5-6 to TRBJ1-4; the match to TRBD1 covers 11 bases. The CDR3 totals 16 residues. Germline CDR1 SGHDT, CDR2 YYEEEE. J gave up 5 bases and V 0 bases, and 3 bases lay outside the gene matches.

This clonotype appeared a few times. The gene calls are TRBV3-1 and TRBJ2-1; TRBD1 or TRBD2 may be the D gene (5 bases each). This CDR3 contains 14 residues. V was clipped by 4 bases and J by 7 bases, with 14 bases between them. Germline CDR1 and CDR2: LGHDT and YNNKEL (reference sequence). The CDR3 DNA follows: TGTGCCAGCAGCCTCGGGGCCGCCGGGAATGAGCAGTTCTTC. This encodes CASSLGAAGNEQFF.

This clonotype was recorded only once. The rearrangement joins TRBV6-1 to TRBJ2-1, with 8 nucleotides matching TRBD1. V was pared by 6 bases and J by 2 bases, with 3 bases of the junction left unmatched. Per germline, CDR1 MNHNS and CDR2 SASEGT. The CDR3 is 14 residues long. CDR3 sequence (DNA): TGTGCCAGCAGCGGACAGGGTCCCTACAATGAGCAGTTCTTC. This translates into CASSGQGPYNEQFF.

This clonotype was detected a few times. The CDR3 coding sequence is TGTGCCAGCAGCAAGGGACTAGCGGGGAACAATGAGCAGTTCTTC. Protein product: CASSKGLAGNNEQFF. The rearrangement links TRBV7-2 to TRBJ2-1; 13 bases map to TRBD2. Germline V gene lookup returns CDR1 SGHTA and CDR2 FQGNSA. After removal of 5 bases from V and 5 bases from J, the junction contained 3 bases not matched to a gene. The CDR3 contains 15 residues.

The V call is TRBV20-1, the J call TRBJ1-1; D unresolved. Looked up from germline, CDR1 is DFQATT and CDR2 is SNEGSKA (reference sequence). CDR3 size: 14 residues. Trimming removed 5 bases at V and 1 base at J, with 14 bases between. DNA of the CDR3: TGCAGTGCTCCCATCCTAGGTGGGAACACTGAAGCTTTCTTT. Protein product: CSAPILGGNTEAFF.

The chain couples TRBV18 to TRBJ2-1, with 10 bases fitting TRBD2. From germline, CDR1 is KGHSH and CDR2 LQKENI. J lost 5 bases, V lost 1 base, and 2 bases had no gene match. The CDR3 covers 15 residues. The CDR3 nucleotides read TGTGCCAGCTCACCACTAGCGGGGGGCAACAATGAGCAGTTCTTC. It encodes CASSPLAGGNNEQFF.

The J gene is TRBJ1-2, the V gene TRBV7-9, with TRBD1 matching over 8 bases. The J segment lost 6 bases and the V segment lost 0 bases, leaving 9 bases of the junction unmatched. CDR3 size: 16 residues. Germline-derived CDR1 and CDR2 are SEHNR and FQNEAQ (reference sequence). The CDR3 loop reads CASSLADRVSRDGYTF. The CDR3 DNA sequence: TGTGCCAGCAGCTTAGCGGACAGGGTTAGTCGGGATGGCTACACCTTC. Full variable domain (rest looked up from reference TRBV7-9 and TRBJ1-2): DTGVSQNPRHKITKRGQNVTFRCDPISEHNRLYWYRQTLGQGPEFLTYFQNEAQLEKSRLLSDRFSAERPKGSFSTLEIQRTEQGDSAMYLCASSLADRVSRDGYTFGSGTRLTVV.

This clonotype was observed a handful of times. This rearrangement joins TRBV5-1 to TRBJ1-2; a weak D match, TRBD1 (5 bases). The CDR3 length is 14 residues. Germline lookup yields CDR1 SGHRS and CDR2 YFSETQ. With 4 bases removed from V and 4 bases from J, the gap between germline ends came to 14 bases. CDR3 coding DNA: TGCGCCAGCAGCCGGGACCGTTCCATCTATGGCTACACCTTC. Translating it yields CASSRDRSIYGYTF.

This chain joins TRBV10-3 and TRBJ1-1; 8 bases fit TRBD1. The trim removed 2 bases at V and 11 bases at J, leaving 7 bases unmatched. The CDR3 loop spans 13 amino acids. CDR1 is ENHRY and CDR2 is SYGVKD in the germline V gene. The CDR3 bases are TGTGCCATCAGTGAGGTTACAGGGGGTCGTGCTTTCTTT. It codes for CAISEVTGGRAFF.

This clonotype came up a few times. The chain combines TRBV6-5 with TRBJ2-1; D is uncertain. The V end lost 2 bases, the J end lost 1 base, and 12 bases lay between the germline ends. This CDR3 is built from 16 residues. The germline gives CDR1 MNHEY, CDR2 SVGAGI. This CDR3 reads CASSYRAAWSYNEQFF. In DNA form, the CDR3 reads TGTGCCAGCAGTTACCGGGCAGCCTGGTCCTACAATGAGCAGTTCTTC.

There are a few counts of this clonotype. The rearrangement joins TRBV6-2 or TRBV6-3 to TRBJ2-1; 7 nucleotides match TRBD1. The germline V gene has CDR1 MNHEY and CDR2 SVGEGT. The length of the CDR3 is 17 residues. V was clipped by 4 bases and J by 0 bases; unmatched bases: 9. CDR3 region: CASSWGTVPYSYNEQFF. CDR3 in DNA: TGTGCCAGCAGTTGGGGGACAGTTCCCTACTCCTACAATGAGCAGTTCTTC.

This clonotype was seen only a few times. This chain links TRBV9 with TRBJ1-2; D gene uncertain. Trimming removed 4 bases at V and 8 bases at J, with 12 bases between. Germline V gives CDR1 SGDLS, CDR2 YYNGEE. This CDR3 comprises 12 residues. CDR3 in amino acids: CASSRAFGGYTF. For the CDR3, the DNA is TGTGCCAGCAGCCGTGCCTTTGGAGGCTACACCTTC.

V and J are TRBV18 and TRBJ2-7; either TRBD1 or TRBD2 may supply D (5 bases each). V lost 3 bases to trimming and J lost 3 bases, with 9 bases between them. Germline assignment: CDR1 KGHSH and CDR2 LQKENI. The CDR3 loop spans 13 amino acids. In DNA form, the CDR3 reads TGTGCCAGCTCACCTCTTGGGGGCTACGAGCAGTACTTC. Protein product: CASSPLGGYEQYF.

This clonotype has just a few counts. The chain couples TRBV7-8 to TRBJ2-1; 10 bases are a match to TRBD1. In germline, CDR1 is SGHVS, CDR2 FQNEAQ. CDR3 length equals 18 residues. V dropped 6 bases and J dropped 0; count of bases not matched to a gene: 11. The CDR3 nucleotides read TGTGCCAGCAGGTCCGCTTGGCGGGACAGGGGCTCCTACAATGAGCAGTTCTTC. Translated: CASRSAWRDRGSYNEQFF.

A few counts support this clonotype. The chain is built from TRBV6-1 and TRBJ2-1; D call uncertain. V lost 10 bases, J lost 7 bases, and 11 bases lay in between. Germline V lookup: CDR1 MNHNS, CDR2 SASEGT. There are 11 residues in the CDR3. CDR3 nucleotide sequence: TGTGCCACGATTGAGGAAAATGAGCAGTTCTTC. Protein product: CATIEENEQFF.

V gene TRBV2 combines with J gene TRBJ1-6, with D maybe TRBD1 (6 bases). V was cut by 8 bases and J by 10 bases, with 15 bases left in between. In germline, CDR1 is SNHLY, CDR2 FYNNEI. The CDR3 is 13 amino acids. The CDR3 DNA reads TGTGCCAGCCTTGCGGGGGGCGTATCACCCCTCCACTTT. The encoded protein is CASLAGGVSPLHF.

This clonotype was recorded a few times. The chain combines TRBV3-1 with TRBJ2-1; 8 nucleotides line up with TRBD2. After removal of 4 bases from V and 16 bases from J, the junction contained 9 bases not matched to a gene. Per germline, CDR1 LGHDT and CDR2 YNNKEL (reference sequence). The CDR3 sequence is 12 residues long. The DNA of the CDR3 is TGTGCCAGCAGCCGAGTAAGCGGGGGAGCTTTCTTC. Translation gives CASSRVSGGAFF.

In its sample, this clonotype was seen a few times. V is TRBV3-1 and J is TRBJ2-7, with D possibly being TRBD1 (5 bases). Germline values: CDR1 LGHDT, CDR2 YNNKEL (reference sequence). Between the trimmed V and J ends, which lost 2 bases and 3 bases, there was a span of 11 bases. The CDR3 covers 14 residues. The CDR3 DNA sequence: TGTGCCAGCAGCCAAAGACAGACGTTCTACGAGCAGTACTTC. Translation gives CASSQRQTFYEQYF.

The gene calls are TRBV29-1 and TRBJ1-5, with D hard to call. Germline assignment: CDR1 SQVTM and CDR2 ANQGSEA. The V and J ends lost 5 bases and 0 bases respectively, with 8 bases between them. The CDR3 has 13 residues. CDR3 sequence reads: CSVRGDSNQPQHF. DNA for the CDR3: TGCAGCGTTCGAGGCGATAGCAATCAGCCCCAGCATTTT.

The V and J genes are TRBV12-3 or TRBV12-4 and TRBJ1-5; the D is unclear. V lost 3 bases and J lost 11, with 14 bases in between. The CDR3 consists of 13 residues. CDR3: CASSLERERAQHF. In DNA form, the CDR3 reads TGTGCCAGCAGTTTGGAGCGGGAAAGGGCCCAGCATTTT.

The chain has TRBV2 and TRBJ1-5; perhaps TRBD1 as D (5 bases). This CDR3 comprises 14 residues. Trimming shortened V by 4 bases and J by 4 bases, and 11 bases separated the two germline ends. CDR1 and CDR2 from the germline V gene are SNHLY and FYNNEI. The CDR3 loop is CASSVGRTNQPQHF. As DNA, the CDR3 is TGTGCCAGCAGTGTTGGCCGGACAAATCAGCCCCAGCATTTT.